Listed below are T cell receptor beta chains from one sample, sequenced in a study of T cells after yellow fever vaccination. TCRdb recomputed calls from the 5' RACE reads with MiXCR, one row per CDR3 protein. The data contain approximately 610,000 distinct CDR3 sequences, about a sixth of them singletons. The material sequenced was PBMCs, taken around 5 days after the first yellow fever vaccination. The receptors stem from a man aged 18-30 years who received the YFV17D yellow fever vaccine. The CDR3 runs from the conserved cysteine through the conserved F or W. A D gene is named only where the DNA matches it firmly. Some rows mark clone size as missing; the rest say once, few, many or name a class of expanded clone.

>TRBV11-2|17|NA|TRBJ2-1|NA
CASSPHPSGRSGHEQFF
TGTGCCAGCAGCCCGCATCCGTCGGGCAGGAGTGGTCATGAGCAGTTCTTC
>TRBV4-1|14|few|TRBJ2-7|TRBD2
CASSQTGGAPEQYF
TGCGCCAGCAGCCAAACCGGGGGGGCCCCCGAGCAGTACTTC
>TRBV20-1|16|NA|TRBJ1-4|TRBD1
CSATHLRDRGGEKLFF
TGCAGTGCTACTCATTTGAGAGACAGGGGAGGCGAAAAACTGTTTTTT
>TRBV6-2/TRBV6-3|17|NA|TRBJ2-2|TRBD1
CASSYSIGTGNTGELFF
TGTGCCAGCAGTTACTCGATAGGGACAGGGAACACCGGGGAGCTGTTTTTT
>TRBV24-1|13|few|TRBJ2-4|NA
CATSDFVTNIQYF
TGTGCCACCAGTGATTTTGTCACAAACATTCAGTACTTC
>TRBV15|14|few|TRBJ1-2|NA
CATSRVRTVDGYTF
TGTGCCACCAGCAGAGTAAGGACGGTGGATGGCTACACCTTC
>TRBV6-2/TRBV6-3|15|many|TRBJ2-5|NA
CASSYSGGLGETQYF
TGTGCCAGCAGTTACTCCGGGGGTTTGGGGGAGACCCAGTACTTC
>TRBV2|15|NA|TRBJ1-1|TRBD1
CASTRDRGQNTEAFF
TGTGCCAGCACGCGGGACAGGGGACAGAACACTGAAGCTTTCTTT
>TRBV6-1|13|few|TRBJ1-1|NA
CASSVTSNTEAFF
TGTGCCAGCAGCGTGACGAGCAACACTGAAGCTTTCTTT
>TRBV29-1|13|NA|TRBJ2-7|TRBD1
CSAGTADSYEQYF
TGCAGTGCCGGGACAGCCGATTCCTACGAGCAGTACTTC
>TRBV19|15|NA|TRBJ1-1|NA
CASSIEAGMNTEAFF
TGTGCCAGTAGTATAGAAGCGGGGATGAACACTGAAGCTTTCTTT
>TRBV12-3/TRBV12-4|15|few|TRBJ1-1|NA
CASSFRGAPDTEAFF
TGTGCCAGCAGTTTTAGAGGGGCTCCGGACACTGAAGCTTTCTTT
>TRBV5-1|16|NA|TRBJ2-1|NA
CAISFGPLSSYNEQFF
TGCGCCATCAGCTTCGGGCCATTGAGCTCCTACAATGAGCAGTTCTTC
>TRBV25-1|13|many|TRBJ2-3|TRBD2
CASSGTSADTQYF
TGTGCCAGCAGTGGGACTAGCGCAGATACGCAGTATTTT
>TRBV5-6|17|NA|TRBJ2-3|TRBD2
CASSFYFAGGVSDTQYF
TGTGCCAGCAGCTTTTACTTCGCGGGGGGCGTTTCTGATACGCAGTATTTT
>TRBV29-1|13|few|TRBJ2-2|TRBD1
CSARGQGVGELFF
TGCAGCGCGAGGGGACAGGGGGTCGGGGAGCTGTTTTTT
>TRBV6-5|12|NA|TRBJ2-1|NA
CASRDGHNEQFF
TGTGCCAGCAGGGACGGGCACAATGAGCAGTTCTTC
>TRBV5-1|15|few|TRBJ2-2|NA
CASSLAPGWTGELFF
TGCGCCAGCAGCTTGGCCCCGGGGTGGACCGGGGAGCTGTTTTTT
>TRBV6-1|17|NA|TRBJ1-1|NA
CASYPRVVEHLGTEAFF
TGTGCCAGCTATCCGCGTGTCGTAGAACATCTGGGGACTGAAGCTTTCTTT
>TRBV7-6|16|NA|TRBJ2-5|TRBD2
CASSLRLAGLRETQYF
TGTGCCAGCAGCTTGAGACTAGCGGGGTTACGGGAGACCCAGTACTTC
>TRBV29-1|10|NA|TRBJ1-1|NA
CSARTEKAFF
TGCAGCGCCAGGACAGAGAAAGCTTTCTTT
>TRBV12-3/TRBV12-4|14|NA|TRBJ2-7|TRBD2
CASGVAGGGYEQYF
TGTGCCTCCGGGGTAGCGGGGGGAGGCTACGAGCAGTACTTC
>TRBV6-1|15|NA|TRBJ2-1|TRBD2
CASSPLSGGANEQFF
TGTGCCAGCAGTCCCCTTAGCGGGGGGGCCAATGAGCAGTTCTTC
>TRBV5-1|16|once|TRBJ1-2|NA
CASSKTRDRGTYGYTF
TGCGCCAGCAGTAAGACCAGGGACCGCGGGACCTATGGCTACACCTTC
>TRBV20-1|14|NA|TRBJ2-3|NA
CSAPSGFRTDTQYF
TGCAGTGCCCCGTCGGGGTTTCGAACAGATACGCAGTATTTT
>TRBV7-2|18|NA|TRBJ2-7|TRBD2
CASSLALAGGPPLYEQYF
TGTGCCAGCAGCTTAGCGCTAGCGGGGGGGCCCCCCCTTTACGAGCAGTACTTC
>TRBV12-3/TRBV12-4|13|NA|TRBJ1-4|TRBD1
CASNNRGGEKLFF
TGTGCCAGCAATAACAGGGGAGGCGAAAAACTGTTTTTT
>TRBV29-1|16|few|TRBJ2-7|TRBD2
CSVEDKLAGGPWEQYF
TGCAGCGTTGAAGATAAACTAGCGGGGGGGCCTTGGGAGCAGTACTTC
>TRBV6-5|13|NA|TRBJ2-3|NA
CASSYSIGDTQYF
TGTGCCAGCAGTTACTCAATCGGGGATACGCAGTATTTT
>TRBV5-1|13|many|TRBJ2-7|NA
CASSLTGSYEQYF
TGTGCCAGCAGCTTGACAGGAAGCTACGAGCAGTACTTC
>TRBV7-2|17|few|TRBJ2-5|TRBD2
CASSYQGTSGGAGTQYF
TGTGCCAGCAGCTACCAAGGGACTAGCGGGGGGGCCGGGACCCAGTACTTC
>TRBV4-3|17|NA|TRBJ1-2|NA
CASSQVWAVTVPMGYTF
TGCGCCAGCAGCCAAGTTTGGGCGGTGACAGTTCCCATGGGCTACACCTTC
>TRBV15|17|NA|TRBJ2-2|NA
CATSRDRGRANTGELFF
TGTGCCACCAGCAGAGATCGGGGACGGGCGAACACCGGGGAGCTGTTTTTT
>TRBV7-7|14|few|TRBJ2-5|TRBD1
CASSSQTGGETQYF
TGTGCTAGCAGCTCCCAGACAGGGGGAGAGACCCAGTACTTC
>TRBV7-2|17|few|TRBJ2-2|TRBD2
CASSLAGGPLNTGELFF
TGTGCCAGCAGCTTGGCGGGGGGTCCGCTGAACACCGGGGAGCTGTTTTTT
>TRBV5-1|13|NA|TRBJ2-5|NA
CASSQQPEETQYF
TGCGCCAGCAGCCAACAGCCGGAAGAGACCCAGTACTTC
>TRBV7-9|12|NA|TRBJ1-2|NA
CASSGTEYGYTF
TGTGCCAGCAGCGGTACAGAGTATGGCTACACCTTC
>TRBV5-5|12|NA|TRBJ2-5|NA
CASSPLMETQYF
TGTGCCAGCAGCCCGTTGATGGAGACCCAGTACTTC
>TRBV12-3/TRBV12-4|15|few|TRBJ2-1|TRBD1
CASSFPGTGTNEQFF
TGTGCCAGCAGTTTCCCCGGGACAGGGACCAATGAGCAGTTCTTC
>TRBV7-2|13|NA|TRBJ2-1|TRBD2
CASSLRGVGEQFF
TGTGCCAGCAGCTTGCGGGGGGTTGGTGAGCAGTTCTTC
>TRBV6-2/TRBV6-3|16|few|TRBJ2-7|TRBD1
CASSYRGRGTDYEQYF
TGTGCCAGCAGTTACAGGGGGCGTGGGACAGACTACGAGCAGTACTTC
>TRBV4-2|15|few|TRBJ2-7|NA
CASSQDPPPANEQYF
TGTGCCAGCAGCCAAGATCCTCCTCCGGCGAATGAGCAGTACTTC
>TRBV27|16|NA|TRBJ2-7|NA
CASRSPGRRSSYEQYF
TGTGCCAGCAGATCCCCCGGACGTCGAAGCTCCTACGAGCAGTACTTC
>TRBV15|16|NA|TRBJ2-2|NA
CATSRDYGVNTGELFF
TGTGCCACCAGCAGAGATTATGGGGTTAACACCGGGGAGCTGTTTTTT